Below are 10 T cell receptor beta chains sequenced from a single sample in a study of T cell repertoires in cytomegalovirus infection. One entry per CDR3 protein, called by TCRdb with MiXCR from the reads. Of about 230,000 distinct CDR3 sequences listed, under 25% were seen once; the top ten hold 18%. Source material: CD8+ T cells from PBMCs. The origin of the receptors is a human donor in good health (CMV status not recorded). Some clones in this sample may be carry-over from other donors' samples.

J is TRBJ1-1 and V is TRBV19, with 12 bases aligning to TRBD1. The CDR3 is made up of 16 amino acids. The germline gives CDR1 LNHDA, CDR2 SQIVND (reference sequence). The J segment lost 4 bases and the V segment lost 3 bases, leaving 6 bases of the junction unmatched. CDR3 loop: CASSMVGQGARTEAFF. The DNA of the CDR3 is TGTGCCAGTAGTATGGTGGGACAGGGGGCACGCACTGAAGCTTTCTTT.

The CDR3 is CSVEEREAYNEQFF. DNA for the CDR3: TGCAGCGTTGAGGAGAGGGAAGCCTACAATGAGCAGTTCTTC. The chain links TRBV29-1 to TRBJ2-1, with D tentatively TRBD2 (5 bases). Trimming cost V 3 bases and J 2 bases, with 11 bases left between them. Per germline, CDR1 SQVTM and CDR2 ANQGSEA. The CDR3 consists of 14 residues.

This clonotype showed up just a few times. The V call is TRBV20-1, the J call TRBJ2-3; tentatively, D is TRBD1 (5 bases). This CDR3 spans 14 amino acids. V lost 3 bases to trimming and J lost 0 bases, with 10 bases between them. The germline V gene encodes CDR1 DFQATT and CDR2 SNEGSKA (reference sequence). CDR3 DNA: TGCAGTGCTAGGGGGCTCCGAAGCACAGATACGCAGTATTTT. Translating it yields CSARGLRSTDTQYF.

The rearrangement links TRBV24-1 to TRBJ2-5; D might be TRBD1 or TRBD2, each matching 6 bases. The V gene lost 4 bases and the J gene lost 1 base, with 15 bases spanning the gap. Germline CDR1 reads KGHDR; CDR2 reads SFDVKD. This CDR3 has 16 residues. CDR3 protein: CATSEWTAEGQETQYF. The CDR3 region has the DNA TGTGCCACCAGTGAATGGACAGCGGAGGGCCAAGAGACCCAGTACTTC.

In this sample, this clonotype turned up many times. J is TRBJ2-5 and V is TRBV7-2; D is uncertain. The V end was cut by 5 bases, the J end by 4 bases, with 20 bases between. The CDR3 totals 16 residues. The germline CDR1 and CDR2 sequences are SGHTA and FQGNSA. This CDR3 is CASSPPPRTGPETQYF. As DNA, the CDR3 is TGTGCCAGCAGCCCCCCTCCTCGGACGGGTCCAGAGACCCAGTACTTC.

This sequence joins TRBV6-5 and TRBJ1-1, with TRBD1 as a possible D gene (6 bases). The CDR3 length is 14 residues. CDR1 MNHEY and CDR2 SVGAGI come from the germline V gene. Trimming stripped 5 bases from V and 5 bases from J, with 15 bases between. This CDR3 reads CASSPVNRVTEAFF. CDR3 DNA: TGTGCCAGCAGTCCAGTCAACAGGGTTACTGAAGCTTTCTTT.

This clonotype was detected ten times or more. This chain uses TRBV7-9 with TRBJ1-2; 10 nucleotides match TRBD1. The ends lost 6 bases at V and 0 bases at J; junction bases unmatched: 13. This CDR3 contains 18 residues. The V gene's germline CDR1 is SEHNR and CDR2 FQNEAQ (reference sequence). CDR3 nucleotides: TGTGCCAGCAGTCCCCAAGTGGGACAGGGGTCCCCTAACTATGGCTACACCTTC. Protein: CASSPQVGQGSPNYGYTF.

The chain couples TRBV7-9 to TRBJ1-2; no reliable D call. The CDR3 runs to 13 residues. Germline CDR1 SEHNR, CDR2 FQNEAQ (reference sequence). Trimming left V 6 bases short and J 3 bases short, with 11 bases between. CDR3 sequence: CASSTSGDYGYTF. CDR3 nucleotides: TGTGCCAGCAGTACCTCCGGTGACTATGGCTACACCTTC.

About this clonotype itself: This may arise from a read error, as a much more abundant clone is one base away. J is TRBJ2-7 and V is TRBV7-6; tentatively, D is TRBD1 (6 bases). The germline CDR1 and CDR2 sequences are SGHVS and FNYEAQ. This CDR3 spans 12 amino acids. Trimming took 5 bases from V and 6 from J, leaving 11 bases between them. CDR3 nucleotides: TGTGCCAGCAGCCCTGACAGGATCGAGCAGTACTTC. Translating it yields CASSPDRIEQYF. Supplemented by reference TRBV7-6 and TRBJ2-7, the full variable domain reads GAGVSQSPRYKVTKRGQDVALRCDPISGHVSLYWYRQALGQGPEFLTYFNYEAQQDKSGLPNDRFSAERPEGSISTLTIQRTEQRDSAMYRCASSPDRIEQYFGPGTRLTVT.

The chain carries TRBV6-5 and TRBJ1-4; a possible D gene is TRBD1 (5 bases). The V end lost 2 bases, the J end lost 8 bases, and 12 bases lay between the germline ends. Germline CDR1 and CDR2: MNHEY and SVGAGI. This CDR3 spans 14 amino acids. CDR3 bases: TGTGCCAGCAGTTACGGGACCGGGCGAGAAAAACTGTTTTTT. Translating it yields CASSYGTGREKLFF.